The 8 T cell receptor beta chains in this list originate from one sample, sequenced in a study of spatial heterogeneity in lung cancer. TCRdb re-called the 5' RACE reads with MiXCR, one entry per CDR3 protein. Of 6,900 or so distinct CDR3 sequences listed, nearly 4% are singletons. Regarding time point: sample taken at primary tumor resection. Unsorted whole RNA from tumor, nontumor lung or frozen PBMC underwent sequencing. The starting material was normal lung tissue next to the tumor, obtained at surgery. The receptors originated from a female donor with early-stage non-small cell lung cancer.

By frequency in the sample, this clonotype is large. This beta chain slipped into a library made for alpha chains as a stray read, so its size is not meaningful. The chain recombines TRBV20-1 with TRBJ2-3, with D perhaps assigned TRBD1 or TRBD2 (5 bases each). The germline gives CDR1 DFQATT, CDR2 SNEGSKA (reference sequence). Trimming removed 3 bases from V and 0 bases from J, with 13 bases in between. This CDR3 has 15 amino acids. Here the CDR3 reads CSARGRDVSTDTQYF. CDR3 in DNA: TGCAGTGCTAGGGGCCGGGACGTAAGCACAGATACGCAGTATTTT.

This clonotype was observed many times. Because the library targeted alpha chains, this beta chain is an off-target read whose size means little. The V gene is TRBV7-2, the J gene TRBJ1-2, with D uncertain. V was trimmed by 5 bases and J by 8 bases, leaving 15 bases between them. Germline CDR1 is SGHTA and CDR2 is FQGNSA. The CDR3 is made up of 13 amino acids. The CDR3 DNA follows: TGTGCCAGCAGCGTTTCAGCAGTAGTCGGCTACACCTTC. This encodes CASSVSAVVGYTF. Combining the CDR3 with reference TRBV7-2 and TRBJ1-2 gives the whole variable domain GAGVSQSPSNKVTEKGKDVELRCDPISGHTALYWYRQSLGQGLEFLIYFQGNSAPDKSGLPSDRFSAERTGGSVSTLTIQRTQQEDSAVYLCASSVSAVVGYTFGSGTRLTVV.

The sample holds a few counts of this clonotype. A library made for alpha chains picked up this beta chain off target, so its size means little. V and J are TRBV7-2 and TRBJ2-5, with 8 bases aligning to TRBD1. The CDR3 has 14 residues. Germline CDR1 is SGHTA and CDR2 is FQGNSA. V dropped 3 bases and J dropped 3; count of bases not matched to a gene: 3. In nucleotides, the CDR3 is TGTGCCAGCAGCTTGTACAGGGGGGAAGAGACCCAGTACTTC. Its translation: CASSLYRGEETQYF.

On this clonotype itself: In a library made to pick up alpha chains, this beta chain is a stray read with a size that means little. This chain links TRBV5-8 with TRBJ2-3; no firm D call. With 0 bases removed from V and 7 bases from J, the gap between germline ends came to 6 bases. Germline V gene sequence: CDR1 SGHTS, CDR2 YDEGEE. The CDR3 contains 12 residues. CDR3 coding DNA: TGTGCCAGCAGCTTGGACGCGTATACGCAGTATTTT. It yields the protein CASSLDAYTQYF.

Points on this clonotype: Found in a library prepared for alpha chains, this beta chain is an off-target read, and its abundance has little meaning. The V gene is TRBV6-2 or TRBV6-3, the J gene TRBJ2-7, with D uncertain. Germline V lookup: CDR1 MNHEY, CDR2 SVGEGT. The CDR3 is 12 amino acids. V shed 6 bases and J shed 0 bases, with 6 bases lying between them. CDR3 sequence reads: CASRRSSYEQYF. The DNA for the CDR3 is TGTGCCAGCAGAAGATCCTCCTACGAGCAGTACTTC.

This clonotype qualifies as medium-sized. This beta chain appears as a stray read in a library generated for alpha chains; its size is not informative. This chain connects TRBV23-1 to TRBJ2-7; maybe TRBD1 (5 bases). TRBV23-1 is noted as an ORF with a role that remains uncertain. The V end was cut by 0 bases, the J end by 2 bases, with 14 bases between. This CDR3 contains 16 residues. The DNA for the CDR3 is TGCGCCAGCAGTCAATCAGAATCCAGGGATGCCTACGAGCAGTACTTC. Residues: CASSQSESRDAYEQYF.

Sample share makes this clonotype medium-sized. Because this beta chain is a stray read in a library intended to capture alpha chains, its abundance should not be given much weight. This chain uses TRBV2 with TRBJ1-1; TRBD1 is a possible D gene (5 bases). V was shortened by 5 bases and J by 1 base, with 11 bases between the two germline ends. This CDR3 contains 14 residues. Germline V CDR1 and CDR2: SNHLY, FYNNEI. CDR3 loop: CASSIERGNTEAFF. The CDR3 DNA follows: TGTGCCAGCAGTATAGAGAGGGGGAACACTGAAGCTTTCTTT.

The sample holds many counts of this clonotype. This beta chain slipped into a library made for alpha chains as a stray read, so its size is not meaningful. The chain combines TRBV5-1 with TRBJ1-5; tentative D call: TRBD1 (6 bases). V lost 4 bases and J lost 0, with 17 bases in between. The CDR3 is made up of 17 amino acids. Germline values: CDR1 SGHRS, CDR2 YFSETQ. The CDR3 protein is CASSPGAGTHSNQPQHF. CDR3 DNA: TGCGCCAGCAGCCCGGGCGCCGGGACACATAGCAATCAGCCCCAGCATTTT.